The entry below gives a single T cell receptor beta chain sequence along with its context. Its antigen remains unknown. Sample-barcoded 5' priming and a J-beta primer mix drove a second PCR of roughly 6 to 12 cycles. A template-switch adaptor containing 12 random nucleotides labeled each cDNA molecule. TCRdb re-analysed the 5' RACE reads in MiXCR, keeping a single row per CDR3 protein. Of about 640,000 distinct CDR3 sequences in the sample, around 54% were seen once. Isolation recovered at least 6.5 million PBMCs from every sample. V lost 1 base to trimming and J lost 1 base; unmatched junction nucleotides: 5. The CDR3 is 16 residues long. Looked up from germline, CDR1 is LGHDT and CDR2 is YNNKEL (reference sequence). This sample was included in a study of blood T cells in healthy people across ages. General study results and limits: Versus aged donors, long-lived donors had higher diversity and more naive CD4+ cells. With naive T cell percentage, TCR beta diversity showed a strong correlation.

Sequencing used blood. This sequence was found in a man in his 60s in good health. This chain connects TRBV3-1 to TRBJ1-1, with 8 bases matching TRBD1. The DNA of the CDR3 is TGTGCCAGCAGCCAAGTCCCGGACAGGGCGAACACTGAAGCTTTCTTT. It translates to CASSQVPDRANTEAFF.